A selection of T cell receptor beta chains follows, all from one sample in a study of memory CD4+ T cells and cytomegalovirus serostatus. Repertoires were generated with immunoSEQ multiplex PCR, while TCRdb's copy carries only in-frame clones and drops some. In the table there are some 52,000 clones, 80% to 85% of which are singletons. Sequencing was performed on memory CD4+ T cells from blood. The receptors originated from an adult in good health and CMV-seropositive. Each CDR3 is given with its conserved first and last residue. A D gene is named only where the DNA matches it firmly. Clone size is not always given. Where it is, it says once, few, many or a class for expanded clones.

v_call: TRBV28
d_call: .
clone_size: .
j_call: TRBJ1-2
cdr3_nt: TGTGCCAGCACAGGGCAAAACTATGGCTACACCTTC
cdr3_aa: CASTGQNYGYTF

v_call: TRBV4-1
d_call: .
clone_size: .
j_call: TRBJ1-4
cdr3_nt: TGCGCCAGCAGCCAAGACCCTCTCATCATCGAAAAACTGTTTTTT
cdr3_aa: CASSQDPLIIEKLFF

v_call: TRBV5-4
d_call: TRBD1
clone_size: .
j_call: TRBJ1-2
cdr3_nt: TGTGCCAGCAGCTTGCTACAGGGGGGCTACACCTTC
cdr3_aa: CASSLLQGGYTF

v_call: TRBV7-9
d_call: .
clone_size: .
j_call: TRBJ1-2
cdr3_nt: TGTGCCAGCAGCGGCCTGACCCTCAAACCCCTCCTCTACACCTTC
cdr3_aa: CASSGLTLKPLLYTF

v_call: TRBV5-8
d_call: .
clone_size: .
j_call: TRBJ1-3
cdr3_nt: TGTGCCAGCAGCCCCGACAGACAAGGTGGAAACACCATATATTTT
cdr3_aa: CASSPDRQGGNTIYF

v_call: TRBV5-1
d_call: TRBD1
clone_size: .
j_call: TRBJ1-2
cdr3_nt: TGCGCCAGCAGCTTGGAAGGGACAGTCTATGGCTACACCTTC
cdr3_aa: CASSLEGTVYGYTF

v_call: TRBV6-1
d_call: .
clone_size: .
j_call: TRBJ1-4
cdr3_nt: TGTGCCAGCAGTGAAGGGCGCAGAGAAAAACTGTTTTTT
cdr3_aa: CASSEGRREKLFF

v_call: TRBV9
d_call: .
clone_size: few
j_call: TRBJ2-3
cdr3_nt: TGTGCCAGCAGCGTCGGGAATCTCGACGGAGATACGCAGTATTTT
cdr3_aa: CASSVGNLDGDTQYF

v_call: TRBV15
d_call: .
clone_size: .
j_call: TRBJ2-3
cdr3_nt: TGTGCCACCAGCAGAGATTGGGAAGATACGCAGTATTTT
cdr3_aa: CATSRDWEDTQYF

v_call: TRBV6-1
d_call: .
clone_size: .
j_call: TRBJ1-6
cdr3_nt: TGTGCCAGCAGGGACATTTCGTATAATTCACCCCTCCACTTT
cdr3_aa: CASRDISYNSPLHF

v_call: TRBV18
d_call: TRBD2
clone_size: .
j_call: TRBJ2-2
cdr3_nt: TGTGCCAGCTCTAGCGGGGGCGCGAACACCGGGGAGCTGTTTTTT
cdr3_aa: CASSSGGANTGELFF

v_call: TRBV4-2
d_call: .
clone_size: .
j_call: TRBJ2-1
cdr3_nt: TGTGCCAGCAGCCCTTCCCCTGGGGGGCGAGGCAGCTCCTACAATGAGCAGTTCTTC
cdr3_aa: CASSPSPGGRGSSYNEQFF

v_call: TRBV27
d_call: TRBD1
clone_size: .
j_call: TRBJ2-7
cdr3_nt: TGTGCCAGCAGTTTATCCAATGACAGGGTCGGTTACGAGCAGTACTTC
cdr3_aa: CASSLSNDRVGYEQYF

v_call: TRBV18
d_call: .
clone_size: .
j_call: TRBJ1-2
cdr3_nt: TGTGCCAGCTCACCACAAGTAGGGGCCCTCACTGATGGCTACACCTTC
cdr3_aa: CASSPQVGALTDGYTF

v_call: TRBV4-2
d_call: TRBD2
clone_size: .
j_call: TRBJ2-1
cdr3_nt: TGTGCCAGCAGCCAAGTTAGCGGGGGGGATTACAATGAGCAGTTCTTC
cdr3_aa: CASSQVSGGDYNEQFF

v_call: TRBV18
d_call: .
clone_size: .
j_call: TRBJ2-7
cdr3_nt: TGTGCCAGCTCACGAGGACGGGAATCCTACGAGCAGTACTTC
cdr3_aa: CASSRGRESYEQYF

v_call: TRBV19
d_call: .
clone_size: few
j_call: TRBJ1-1
cdr3_nt: TGTGCCAGTAGTATAGGGCCCATGAACACTGAAGCTTTCTTT
cdr3_aa: CASSIGPMNTEAFF

v_call: TRBV30
d_call: TRBD2
clone_size: .
j_call: TRBJ2-3
cdr3_nt: TGTGCCTGGAGTGTAGGGCTAGCGGGGGGAAGAGATACGCAGTATTTT
cdr3_aa: CAWSVGLAGGRDTQYF

v_call: TRBV27
d_call: .
clone_size: .
j_call: TRBJ2-4
cdr3_nt: TGTGCCAGCAGTTCAAGGGTCCGGGGAAACATTCAGTACTTC
cdr3_aa: CASSSRVRGNIQYF

v_call: TRBV5-1
d_call: .
clone_size: once
j_call: TRBJ2-3
cdr3_nt: TGCGCCAGCAGCTTGCGGACCGAGGATACGCAGTATTTT
cdr3_aa: CASSLRTEDTQYF

v_call: TRBV7-8
d_call: .
clone_size: .
j_call: TRBJ1-3
cdr3_nt: TGTGCCAGCAGCTTAGGAAGCTCTGGAAACACCATATATTTT
cdr3_aa: CASSLGSSGNTIYF

v_call: TRBV5-1
d_call: .
clone_size: .
j_call: TRBJ2-1
cdr3_nt: TGCGCCAGCAGCTTGGCCGGGCAGGGTGGAGGTGAGCAGTTCTTC
cdr3_aa: CASSLAGQGGGEQFF

v_call: TRBV30
d_call: TRBD2
clone_size: .
j_call: TRBJ2-3
cdr3_nt: TGTGCCTGGAGTAAGCGGGGGGGCACAGATACGCAGTATTTT
cdr3_aa: CAWSKRGGTDTQYF

v_call: TRBV2
d_call: .
clone_size: .
j_call: TRBJ1-5
cdr3_nt: TGTGCCAGCAGTAGCCGCAGGGTTTTAGGGCAGCCCCAGCATTTT
cdr3_aa: CASSSRRVLGQPQHF

v_call: TRBV30
d_call: TRBD1
clone_size: .
j_call: TRBJ1-2
cdr3_nt: TGTGCCTGGAGTAGGACAGGGGGCTTCTATGGCTACACCTTC
cdr3_aa: CAWSRTGGFYGYTF

v_call: TRBV28
d_call: TRBD1
clone_size: .
j_call: TRBJ1-5
cdr3_nt: TGTGCCAGCAGTTTATGGGTTGGGCAGGGGGCACATCAGCCCCAGCATTTT
cdr3_aa: CASSLWVGQGAHQPQHF

v_call: TRBV5-1
d_call: .
clone_size: once
j_call: TRBJ2-2
cdr3_nt: TGCGCCAGCAGCCCGGCTAAGGGCAGGCTGAACACCGGGGAGCTGTTTTTT
cdr3_aa: CASSPAKGRLNTGELFF

v_call: TRBV4-3
d_call: TRBD1
clone_size: .
j_call: TRBJ1-3
cdr3_nt: TGCGCCAGCAGCCAACAGGGGGGAGGAAACACCATATATTTT
cdr3_aa: CASSQQGGGNTIYF

v_call: TRBV18
d_call: .
clone_size: few
j_call: TRBJ2-1
cdr3_nt: TGTGCCAGCTCACCTGGCCGCCGAGGGAATGAGCAGTTCTTC
cdr3_aa: CASSPGRRGNEQFF

v_call: TRBV5-6
d_call: TRBD1
clone_size: few
j_call: TRBJ1-1
cdr3_nt: TGTGCCAGCAGCTTGCGGGACAGGGTGAACACTGAAGCTTTCTTT
cdr3_aa: CASSLRDRVNTEAFF

v_call: TRBV2
d_call: .
clone_size: .
j_call: TRBJ2-7
cdr3_nt: TGTGCCAGCAGTCCACGGGGGTCGGCAGGCGCCTACGAGCAGTACTTC
cdr3_aa: CASSPRGSAGAYEQYF

v_call: TRBV7-2
d_call: TRBD2
clone_size: .
j_call: TRBJ2-1
cdr3_nt: TGTGCCAGCAGCTTAGACTCTGGCGGGGGGGACGACAATGAGCAGTTCTTC
cdr3_aa: CASSLDSGGGDDNEQFF

v_call: TRBV27
d_call: .
clone_size: few
j_call: TRBJ1-6
cdr3_nt: TGTGCCAGCAGTTTATCGGGACGGGATAATTCACCCCTCCACTTT
cdr3_aa: CASSLSGRDNSPLHF

v_call: TRBV4-3
d_call: .
clone_size: .
j_call: TRBJ2-2
cdr3_nt: TGCGCCAGCAGCCAAGAAAGAATCGGGGGCGGGGAGCTGTTTTTT
cdr3_aa: CASSQERIGGGELFF

v_call: TRBV7-9
d_call: .
clone_size: few
j_call: TRBJ2-3
cdr3_nt: TGTGCCAGCAGTGCGGGGACAATTCCAACAGATACGCAGTATTTT
cdr3_aa: CASSAGTIPTDTQYF

v_call: TRBV6-6
d_call: .
clone_size: .
j_call: TRBJ2-1
cdr3_nt: TGTGCCAGCACTCGGCCGGGGTTGGTCGAGCAGTTCTTC
cdr3_aa: CASTRPGLVEQFF

v_call: TRBV30
d_call: TRBD1
clone_size: .
j_call: TRBJ2-1
cdr3_nt: TGTGCCTGGAAAAGACAGGGCGATGAGCAGTTCTTC
cdr3_aa: CAWKRQGDEQFF

v_call: TRBV12-5
d_call: .
clone_size: .
j_call: TRBJ2-1
cdr3_nt: TGTGCTAGTGGTTTGGTAGGCGGGGAAGGATACAATGAGCAGTTCTTC
cdr3_aa: CASGLVGGEGYNEQFF

v_call: TRBV30
d_call: .
clone_size: .
j_call: TRBJ1-5
cdr3_nt: TGTGCCTGGAGTGCCGAACTGGCGGCCAATCAGCCCCAGCATTTT
cdr3_aa: CAWSAELAANQPQHF

v_call: TRBV7-6
d_call: .
clone_size: once
j_call: TRBJ2-7
cdr3_nt: TGTGCCAGCAGCTTAGGGGAGCTAGGCGAGCAGTACTTC
cdr3_aa: CASSLGELGEQYF